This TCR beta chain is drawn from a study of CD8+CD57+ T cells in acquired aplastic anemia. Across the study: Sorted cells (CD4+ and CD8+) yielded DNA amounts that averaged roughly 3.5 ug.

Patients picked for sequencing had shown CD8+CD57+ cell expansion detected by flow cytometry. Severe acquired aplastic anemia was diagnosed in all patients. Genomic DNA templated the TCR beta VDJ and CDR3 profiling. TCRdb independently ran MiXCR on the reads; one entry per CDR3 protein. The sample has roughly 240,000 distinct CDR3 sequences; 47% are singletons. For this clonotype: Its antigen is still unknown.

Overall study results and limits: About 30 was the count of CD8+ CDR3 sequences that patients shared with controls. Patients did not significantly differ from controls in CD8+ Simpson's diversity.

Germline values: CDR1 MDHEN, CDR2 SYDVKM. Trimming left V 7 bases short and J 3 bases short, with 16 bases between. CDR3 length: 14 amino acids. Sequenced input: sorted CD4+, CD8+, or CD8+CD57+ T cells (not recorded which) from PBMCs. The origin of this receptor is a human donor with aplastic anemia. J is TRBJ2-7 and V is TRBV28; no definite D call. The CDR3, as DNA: TGTGCCAGCAAGCTCCGGACGTACGACTACGAGCAGTACTTC. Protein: CASKLRTYDYEQYF.